This TCR beta chain was observed in a study of CD8+ T cells in alopecia areata. Looking at the study overall: Percent of scalp involved defined treated patients' severity scores.

This clone was picked up a small number of times. With 0 bases removed from V and 7 bases from J, the gap between germline ends came to 21 bases. Per the germline V gene, CDR1 is MGHRA and CDR2 is YSYEKL. The CDR3 totals 17 residues. Extracted RNA was reverse transcribed, and the resulting cDNA served as sequencing template. The repertoire was sequenced with immunoSEQ multiplex PCR; TCRdb's copy has only in-frame clones and lacks some. The data show around 150,000 clones, about 60% seen once. Described treatment: oral pan-JAK inhibitor, 5-10 mg twice daily. Patients with alopecia areata provided lesional scalp punch biopsies as well as peripheral blood.

J is TRBJ2-5 and V is TRBV4-1; a possible D gene is TRBD1 (6 bases). This material consisted of CD4+ T cells sorted from blood, taken at week 24, from a patient treated with tofacitinib. The sequence derives from a human donor with alopecia areata. CDR3 sequence (DNA): TGCGCCAGCAGCCAAGATTCAGGCGGACAGTCTCTCGGGACCCAGTACTTC. It translates to CASSQDSGGQSLGTQYF.